The next 8 T cell receptor beta chains were all read from a single sample in a study of early T cells in non-severe SARS-CoV-2 infection. TCRdb re-called the 5' RACE reads through MiXCR, storing one row per CDR3 protein. The top ten clones hold roughly 9.7% of a sample with 75,000 to 100,000 distinct CDR3 sequences, around 14% of them seen once. Sequenced input: whole blood. The receptors derive from an adult who was a healthcare worker with PCR-confirmed SARS-CoV-2 infection or an uninfected control (not recorded which).

This clonotype was recorded at least ten times. The chain links TRBV20-1 to TRBJ1-1, with no clear D. The V and J ends lost 4 bases and 1 base respectively, with 10 bases between them. Germline V gene lookup returns CDR1 DFQATT and CDR2 SNEGSKA (reference sequence). The CDR3 consists of 13 residues. This CDR3 reads CSANAGQNTEAFF. DNA of the CDR3: TGCAGTGCTAACGCAGGCCAGAACACTGAAGCTTTCTTT.

V and J are TRBV11-2 and TRBJ2-1, with no clear D. The CDR3 runs 14 residues. Germline V CDR1 and CDR2: SGHAT, FQNNGV. Between the trimmed V and J ends, which lost 4 bases and 4 bases, there was a span of 11 bases. Written as DNA, the CDR3 is TGTGCCAGCAGCTCCACGGACGGATACAATGAGCAGTTCTTC. The encoded protein is CASSSTDGYNEQFF.

This clonotype was seen only a few times. The chain couples TRBV29-1 to TRBJ2-1, with TRBD2 as a possible D gene (5 bases). There are 15 residues in the CDR3. V lost 4 bases and J lost 0, with 13 bases in between. Germline V gene sequence: CDR1 SQVTM, CDR2 ANQGSEA. The CDR3 protein is CSVGPRRSSYNEQFF. CDR3 bases: TGCAGCGTTGGTCCCAGGAGGAGCTCCTACAATGAGCAGTTCTTC.

Only a few counts were recorded for this clonotype. The CDR3 spells CASSFGGMNQPQHF. DNA of the CDR3: TGTGCCAGCAGTTTCGGGGGGATGAATCAGCCCCAGCATTTT. This chain uses TRBV6-2 or TRBV6-3 with TRBJ1-5; D is possibly TRBD1 (5 bases). The germline gives CDR1 MNHEY, CDR2 SVGEGT. Trimming pared 4 bases from V and 4 bases from J, leaving 11 bases between. The CDR3 sequence is 14 residues long.

V and J are TRBV7-2 and TRBJ2-1, with D unclear. This CDR3 has 14 residues. Germline loops: CDR1 SGHTA, CDR2 FQGNSA. Trimming cost V 6 bases and J 7 bases, with 16 bases left between them. The CDR3 is CASSPGIRVNEQFF. DNA for the CDR3: TGTGCCAGCAGTCCTGGGATCAGAGTTAATGAGCAGTTCTTC. Combining the CDR3 with reference TRBV7-2 and TRBJ2-1 gives the whole variable domain GAGVSQSPSNKVTEKGKDVELRCDPISGHTALYWYRQSLGQGLEFLIYFQGNSAPDKSGLPSDRFSAERTGGSVSTLTIQRTQQEDSAVYLCASSPGIRVNEQFFGPGTRLTVL.

This clonotype occurred a few times. This chain joins TRBV29-1 and TRBJ2-7, with D unclear. This CDR3 comprises 10 residues. V lost 7 bases and J lost 7, with 11 bases in between. Germline CDR1 is SQVTM and CDR2 is ANQGSEA. The DNA for the CDR3 is TGCAGCGCTTACAACGGGGAGCAGTACTTC. Protein product: CSAYNGEQYF.

This clonotype was counted between two and nine times. V gene TRBV6-2 or TRBV6-3 combines with J gene TRBJ1-1; the D is unclear. The V end lost 8 bases, the J end lost 4 bases, and 17 bases lay between the germline ends. Germline CDR1 and CDR2: MNHEY and SVGEGT. The CDR3 sequence is 14 residues long. CDR3 residues: CASHDPGNPTEAFF. CDR3 bases: TGTGCCAGCCACGATCCCGGCAACCCCACTGAAGCTTTCTTT.

V and J are TRBV12-5 and TRBJ2-3; 12 bases agree with TRBD2. Germline V gene lookup returns CDR1 LGHNT and CDR2 FRNRAP. There are 15 residues in the CDR3. V was clipped by 6 bases and J by 2 bases; unmatched bases: 3. CDR3 protein: CASGTSGGNTDTQYF. In DNA form, the CDR3 reads TGTGCTAGTGGGACTAGCGGGGGTAACACAGATACGCAGTATTTT.